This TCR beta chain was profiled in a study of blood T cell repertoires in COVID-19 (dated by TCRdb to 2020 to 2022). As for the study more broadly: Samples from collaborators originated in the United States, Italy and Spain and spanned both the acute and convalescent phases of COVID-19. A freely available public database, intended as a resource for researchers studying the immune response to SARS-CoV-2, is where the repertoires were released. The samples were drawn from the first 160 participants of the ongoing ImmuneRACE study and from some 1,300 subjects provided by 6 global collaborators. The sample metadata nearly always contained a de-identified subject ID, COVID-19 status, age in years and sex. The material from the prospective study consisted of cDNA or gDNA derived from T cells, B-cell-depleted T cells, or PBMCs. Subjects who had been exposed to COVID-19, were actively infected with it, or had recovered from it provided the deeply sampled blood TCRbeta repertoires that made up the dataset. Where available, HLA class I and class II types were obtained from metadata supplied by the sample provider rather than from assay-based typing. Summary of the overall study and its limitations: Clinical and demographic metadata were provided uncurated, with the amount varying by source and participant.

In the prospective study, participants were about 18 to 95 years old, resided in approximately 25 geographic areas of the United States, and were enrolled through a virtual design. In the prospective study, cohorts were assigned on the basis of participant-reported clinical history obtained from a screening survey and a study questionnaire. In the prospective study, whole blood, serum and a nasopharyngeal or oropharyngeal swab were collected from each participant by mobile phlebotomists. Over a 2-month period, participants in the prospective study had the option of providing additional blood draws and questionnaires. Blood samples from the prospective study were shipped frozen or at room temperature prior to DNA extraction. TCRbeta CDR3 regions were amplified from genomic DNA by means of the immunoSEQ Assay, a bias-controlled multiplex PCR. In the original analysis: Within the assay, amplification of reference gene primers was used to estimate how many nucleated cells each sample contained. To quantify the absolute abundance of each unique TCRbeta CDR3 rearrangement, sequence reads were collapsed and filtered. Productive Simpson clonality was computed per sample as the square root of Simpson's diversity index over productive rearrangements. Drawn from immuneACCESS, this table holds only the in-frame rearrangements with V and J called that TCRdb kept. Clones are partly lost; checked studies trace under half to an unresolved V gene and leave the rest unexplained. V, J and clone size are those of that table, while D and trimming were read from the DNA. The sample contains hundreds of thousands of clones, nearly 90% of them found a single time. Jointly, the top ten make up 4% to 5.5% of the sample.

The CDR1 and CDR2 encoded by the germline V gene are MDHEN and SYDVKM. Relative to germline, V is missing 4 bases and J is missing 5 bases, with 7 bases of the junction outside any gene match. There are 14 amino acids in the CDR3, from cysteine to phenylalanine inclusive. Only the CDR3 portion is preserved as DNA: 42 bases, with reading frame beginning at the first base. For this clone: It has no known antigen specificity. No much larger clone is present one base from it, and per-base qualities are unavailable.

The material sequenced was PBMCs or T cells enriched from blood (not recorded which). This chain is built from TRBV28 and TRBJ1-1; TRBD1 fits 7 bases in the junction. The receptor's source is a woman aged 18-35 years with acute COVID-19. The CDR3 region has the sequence CASSSTGQRTEAFF. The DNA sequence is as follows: TGTGCCAGCAGTTCGACAGGGCAGCGGACTGAAGCTTTCTTT.